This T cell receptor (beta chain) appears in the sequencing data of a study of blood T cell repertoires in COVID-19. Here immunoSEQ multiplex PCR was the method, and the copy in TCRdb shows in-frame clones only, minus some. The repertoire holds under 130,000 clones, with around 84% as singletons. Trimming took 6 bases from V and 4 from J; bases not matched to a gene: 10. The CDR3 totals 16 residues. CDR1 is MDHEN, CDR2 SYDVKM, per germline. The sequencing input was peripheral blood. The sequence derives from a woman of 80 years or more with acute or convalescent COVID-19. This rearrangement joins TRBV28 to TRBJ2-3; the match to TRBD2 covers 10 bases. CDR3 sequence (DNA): TGTGCCAGCAGGGACGCTAGCGGGAGTTTATCAGATACGCAGTATTTT. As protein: CASRDASGSLSDTQYF.